One and the same sample provided the 5 T cell receptor beta chains below, sequenced in a study of tumor-infiltrating lymphocytes in primary liver carcinoma. Unsorted bulk tissue (roughly 20-34 mg) underwent RNA and DNA co-extraction. Starting material of 400 to 600 ng total RNA yielded TCR beta cDNA via a constant-region primer. ARM-PCR, slightly modified, supplied the TCR beta libraries through three nested multiplex PCR rounds. Primers for the first two PCR rounds were TRBV1-TRBV30 forward primers and a C-beta reverse primer (approximately 10 cycles per round). TCRdb called the multiplex PCR reads again in MiXCR, with one record for every CDR3 protein. Of 100,000 or so distinct CDR3 sequences in the sample, approximately 70% were seen once. The sample taken for sequencing was liver tumor tissue from sampling region 2. Indicated subset: tumor region T2, inferior pole. These receptors all come from a woman aged 60 to 75 with primary liver carcinoma and hepatitis B virus infection.

This clonotype turned up a few times. Given a much more abundant clone one base away, this may be a read error. The chain uses TRBV5-1 and TRBJ2-6; 7 bases match TRBD1. CDR1 and CDR2 (germline): SGHRS, YFSETQ. The CDR3 loop spans 18 amino acids. This CDR3 is CASSLYLTGSSGANVQTF. The CDR3 DNA sequence: TGCGCCAGCAGTCTTTACTTGACAGGGTCCTCTGGGGCCAACGTCCAGACTTTC.

A note on this clonotype: One base away lies a much larger clone, so this may be a sequencing read error. The V gene is TRBV28, the J gene TRBJ2-2; possible D gene TRBD2, 5 bases. Germline CDR1 is MDHEN and CDR2 is SYDVKM. The CDR3 is made up of 13 amino acids. In DNA, the CDR3 is TGTGCCAGCAGTCCCACCGCCACCGGGGAGCTGCTTTTT. This sequence encodes CASSPTATGELLF.

Turning to this clonotype: The germline gene is not matched at one end of the junction; a read error may be the cause. V is TRBV14 and J is TRBJ1-1; the D gene is possibly TRBD1 (6 bases). The CDR3 has 17 amino acids. Germline V lookup: CDR1 SGHDN, CDR2 FVKESK. The CDR3 coding sequence is TGCGCCAGCAGCCACGAGGGGGTAGAGTTAGGTTATTTTGAAGCTTCCTTT. Protein sequence: CASSHEGVELGYFEASF.

For this clonotype: Given the absence of the conserved phenylalanine or tryptophan at the CDR3 end, a read error is likely. The chain recombines TRBV4-2 with TRBJ2-5; TRBD2 matches at 8 bases. This CDR3 has 15 residues. Looked up from germline, CDR1 is LGHNA and CDR2 is YNFKEQ. The CDR3 DNA is TGTGCGAGCAGCCTTGGGACTAGTTCCGAAGAGACCCAGTACTTA. It yields the protein CASSLGTSSEETQYL.

This clonotype was counted a single time. One end of the junction is discordant with germline, which a read error may explain. This rearrangement joins TRBV7-8 to TRBJ1-3; the D is unclear. The CDR3 sequence is 18 residues long. CDR1 and CDR2 (germline): SGHVS, FQNEAQ. The CDR3 bases are TGTGCCAGCAGCTTAACCCCTTCCAGCCAGTCCACTGGGAACACCATATACTTT. It encodes CASSLTPSSQSTGNTIYF.